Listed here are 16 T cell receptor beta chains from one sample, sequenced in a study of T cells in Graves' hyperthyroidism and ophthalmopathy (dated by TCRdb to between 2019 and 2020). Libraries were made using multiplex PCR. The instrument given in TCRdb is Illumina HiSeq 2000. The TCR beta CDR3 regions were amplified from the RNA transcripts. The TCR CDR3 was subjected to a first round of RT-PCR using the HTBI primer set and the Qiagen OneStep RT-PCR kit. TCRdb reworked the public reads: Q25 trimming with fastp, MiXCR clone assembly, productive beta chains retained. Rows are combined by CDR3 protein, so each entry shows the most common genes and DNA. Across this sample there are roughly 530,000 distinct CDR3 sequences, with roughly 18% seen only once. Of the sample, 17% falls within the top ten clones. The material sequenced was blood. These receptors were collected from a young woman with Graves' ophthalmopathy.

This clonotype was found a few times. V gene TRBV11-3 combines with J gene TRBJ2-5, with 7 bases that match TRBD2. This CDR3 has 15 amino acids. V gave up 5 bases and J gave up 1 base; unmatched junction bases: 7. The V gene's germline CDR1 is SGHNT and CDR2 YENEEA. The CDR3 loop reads CASSQGLTIQETQYF. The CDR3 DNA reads TGTGCCAGCAGCCAGGGACTAACTATCCAAGAGACCCAGTACTTC.

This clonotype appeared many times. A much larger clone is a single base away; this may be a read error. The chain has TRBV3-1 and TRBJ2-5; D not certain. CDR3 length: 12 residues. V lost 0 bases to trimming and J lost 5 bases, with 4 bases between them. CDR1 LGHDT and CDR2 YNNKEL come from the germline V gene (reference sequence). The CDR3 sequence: CASSQDWETQYF. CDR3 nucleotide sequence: TGTGCCAGCAGCCAAGATTGGGAGACCCAGTACTTC.

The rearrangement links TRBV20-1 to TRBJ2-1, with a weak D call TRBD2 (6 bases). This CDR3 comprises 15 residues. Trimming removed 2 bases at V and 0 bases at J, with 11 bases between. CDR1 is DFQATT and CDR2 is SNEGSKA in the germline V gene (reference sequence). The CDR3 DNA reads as TGCAGTGCTAGATGGGGGAGGAGCTCCTACAATGAGCAGTTCTTC. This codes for CSARWGRSSYNEQFF.

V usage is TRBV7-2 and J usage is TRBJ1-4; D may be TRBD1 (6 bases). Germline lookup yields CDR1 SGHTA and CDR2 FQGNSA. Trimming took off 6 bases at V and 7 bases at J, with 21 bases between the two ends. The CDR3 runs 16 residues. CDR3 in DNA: TGTGCCAGCAGTTATAGACAGGAAGATATTGGTGAAAAACTGTTTTTT. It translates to CASSYRQEDIGEKLFF.

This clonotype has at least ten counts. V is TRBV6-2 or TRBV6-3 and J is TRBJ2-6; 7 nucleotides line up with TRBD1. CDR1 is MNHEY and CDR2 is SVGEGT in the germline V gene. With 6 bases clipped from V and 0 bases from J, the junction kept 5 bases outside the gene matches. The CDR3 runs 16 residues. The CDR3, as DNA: TGTGCCAGCAGGCCGGGACAGAGCTCTGGGGCCAACGTCCTGACTTTC. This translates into CASRPGQSSGANVLTF.

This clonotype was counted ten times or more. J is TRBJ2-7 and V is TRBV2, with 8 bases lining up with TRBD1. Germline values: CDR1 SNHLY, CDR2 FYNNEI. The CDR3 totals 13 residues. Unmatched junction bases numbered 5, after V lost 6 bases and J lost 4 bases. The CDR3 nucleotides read TGTGCCAGCAGAGCGGACAGGGAATACGAGCAGTACTTC. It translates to CASRADREYEQYF.

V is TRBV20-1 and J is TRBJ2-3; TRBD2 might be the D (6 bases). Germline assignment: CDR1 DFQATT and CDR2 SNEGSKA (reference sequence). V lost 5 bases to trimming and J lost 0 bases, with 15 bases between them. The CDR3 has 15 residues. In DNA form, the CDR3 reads TGCAGTGCTCACGCTCCGGGACTGAGCACAGATACGCAGTATTTT. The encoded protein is CSAHAPGLSTDTQYF.

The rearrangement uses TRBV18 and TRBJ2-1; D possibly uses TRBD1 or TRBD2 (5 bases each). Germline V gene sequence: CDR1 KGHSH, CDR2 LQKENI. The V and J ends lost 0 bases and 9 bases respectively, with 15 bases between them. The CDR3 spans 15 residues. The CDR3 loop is CASSPPDREGVEQFF. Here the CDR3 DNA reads TGTGCCAGCTCACCACCGGACCGGGAAGGGGTTGAGCAGTTCTTC.

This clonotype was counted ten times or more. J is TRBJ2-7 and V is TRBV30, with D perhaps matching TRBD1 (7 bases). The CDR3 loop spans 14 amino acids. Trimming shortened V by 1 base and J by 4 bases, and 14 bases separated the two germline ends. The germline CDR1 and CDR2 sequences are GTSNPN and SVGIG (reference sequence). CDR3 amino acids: CAWSALEGAYEQYF. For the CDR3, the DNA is TGTGCCTGGAGTGCCCTGGAGGGGGCATACGAGCAGTACTTC. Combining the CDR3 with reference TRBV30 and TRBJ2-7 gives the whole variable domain SQTIHQWPATLVQPVGSPLSLECTVEGTSNPNLYWYRQAAGRGLQLLFYSVGIGQISSEVPQNLSASRPQDRQFILSSKKLLLSDSGFYLCAWSALEGAYEQYFGPGTRLTVT.

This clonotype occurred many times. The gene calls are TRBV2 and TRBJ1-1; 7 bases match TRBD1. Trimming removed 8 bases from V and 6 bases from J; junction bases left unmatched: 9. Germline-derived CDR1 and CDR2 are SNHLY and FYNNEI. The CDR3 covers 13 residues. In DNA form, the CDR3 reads TGTGCCAGCGGCCCACAGGGGAGCGCTGAAGCTTTCTTT. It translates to CASGPQGSAEAFF.

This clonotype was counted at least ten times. DNA of the CDR3: TGTGCCAGCAGCTCCGTTGGGCAGCCCCAGCATTTT. Encoded protein: CASSSVGQPQHF. The rearrangement joins TRBV7-9 to TRBJ1-5; D remains unclear. CDR3 length: 12 amino acids. Germline CDR1 and CDR2: SEHNR and FQNEAQ (reference sequence). The V end was cut by 4 bases, the J end by 7 bases, with 8 bases between. Based on the CDR3 plus reference TRBV7-9 and TRBJ1-5, the full variable domain is DTGVSQNPRHKITKRGQNVTFRCDPISEHNRLYWYRQTLGQGPEFLTYFQNEAQLEKSRLLSDRFSAERPKGSFSTLEIQRTEQGDSAMYLCASSSVGQPQHFGDGTRLSIL.

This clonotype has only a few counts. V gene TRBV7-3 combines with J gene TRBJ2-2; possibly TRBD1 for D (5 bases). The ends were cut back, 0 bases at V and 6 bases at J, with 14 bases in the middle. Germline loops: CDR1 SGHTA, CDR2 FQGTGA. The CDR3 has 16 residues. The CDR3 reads CASSLTSETGPGELFF. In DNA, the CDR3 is TGTGCCAGCAGCTTAACTTCCGAAACAGGTCCCGGGGAGCTGTTTTTT. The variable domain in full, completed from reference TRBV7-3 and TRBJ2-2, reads GAGVSQTPSNKVTEKGKYVELRCDPISGHTALYWYRQSLGQGPEFLIYFQGTGAADDSGLPNDRFFAVRPEGSVSTLKIQRTERGDSAVYLCASSLTSETGPGELFFGEGSRLTVL.

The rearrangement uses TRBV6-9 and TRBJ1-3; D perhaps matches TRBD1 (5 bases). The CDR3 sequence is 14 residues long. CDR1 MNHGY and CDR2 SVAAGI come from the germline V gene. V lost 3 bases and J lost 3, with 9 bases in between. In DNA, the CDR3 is TGTGCCAGCAGTTACTATAGGGGTGGAAACACCATATATTTT. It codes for CASSYYRGGNTIYF.

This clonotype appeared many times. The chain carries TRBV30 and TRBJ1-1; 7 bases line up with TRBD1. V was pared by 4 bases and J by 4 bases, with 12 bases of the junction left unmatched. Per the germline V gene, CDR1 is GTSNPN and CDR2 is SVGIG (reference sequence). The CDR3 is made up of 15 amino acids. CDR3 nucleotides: TGTGCCTGGAAAGAGGCGAACAGGGGATCCACTGAAGCTTTCTTT. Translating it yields CAWKEANRGSTEAFF.

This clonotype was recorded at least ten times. CDR3 sequence (DNA): TGCAGTGCTAGTTCGGGACTAGCGGGAGGGGCCGCGGTTGACAATGAGCAGTTCTTC. Translation gives CSASSGLAGGAAVDNEQFF. This sequence joins TRBV20-1 and TRBJ2-1; 16 bases line up with TRBD2. The CDR3 spans 19 residues. V trimming: 3 bases; J trimming: 5 bases; junction bases outside the gene matches: 13. Germline CDR1 DFQATT, CDR2 SNEGSKA (reference sequence).

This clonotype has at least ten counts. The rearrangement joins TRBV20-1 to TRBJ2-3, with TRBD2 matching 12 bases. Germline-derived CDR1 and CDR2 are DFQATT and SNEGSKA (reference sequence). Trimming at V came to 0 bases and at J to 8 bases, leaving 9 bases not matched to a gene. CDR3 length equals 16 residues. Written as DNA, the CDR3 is TGCAGTGCTAGAGACGGGACTAGCGGGTTGGCAGGTACGCAGTATTTT. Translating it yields CSARDGTSGLAGTQYF.